This passage covers 5 T cell receptor beta chains from one sample sequenced in a study of shared clonotypes between healthy human individuals. Measured with immunoSEQ multiplex PCR; TCRdb has only the in-frame clones, and not every one. The sample holds approximately 650,000 clones, roughly 95% seen once. CD45RO negativity and positive selection for CCR7 defined naive CD8 cells, a population that excluded terminally differentiated effector memory CD45RA+ cells. Sequencing was performed on naive CD8+ T cells sorted from blood. The receptors were gathered from a woman in her twenties or thirties in good health.

The chain recombines TRBV2 with TRBJ1-1, with unresolved D. V dropped 6 bases and J dropped 0 bases, with 14 bases sitting between them. Germline values: CDR1 SNHLY, CDR2 FYNNEI. The CDR3 runs to 15 residues. CDR3: CASRINDLMNTEAFF. The CDR3 bases are TGTGCCAGCAGGATAAACGACCTCATGAACACTGAAGCTTTCTTT.

The chain employs TRBV7-8 and TRBJ2-7; 7 bases are shared with TRBD2. This CDR3 is 14 amino acids long. V was pared by 4 bases and J by 1 base, with 4 bases of the junction left unmatched. From germline, CDR1 is SGHVS and CDR2 FQNEAQ. The chain's CDR3 is CASSSRGISYEQYF. Here the CDR3 DNA reads TGTGCCAGCAGCTCGCGGGGGATATCCTACGAGCAGTACTTC.

The V gene is TRBV4-2, the J gene TRBJ2-3; no reliable D call. The CDR3 runs 13 residues. Germline V CDR1 and CDR2: LGHNA, YNFKEQ. V was shortened by 0 bases and J by 4 bases, with 5 bases between the two germline ends. The CDR3 loop reads CASSQDSPDTQYF. Written as DNA, the CDR3 is TGTGCCAGCAGCCAAGATAGTCCAGATACGCAGTATTTT.

A note on this clone: The sample has other DNA sequences that encode this CDR3 too. The chain employs TRBV27 and TRBJ2-7, with 8 bases identical to TRBD1. The CDR3 totals 16 residues. Germline CDR1 MNHEY, CDR2 SMNVEV (reference sequence). Germline trimming cut 0 bases from V and 1 base from J; bases unmatched to any gene: 5. As DNA, the CDR3 is TGTGCCAGCAGTTTATCGGCAGGGACAGGATCCTACGAGCAGTACTTC. This sequence encodes CASSLSAGTGSYEQYF.

The chain couples TRBV7-9 to TRBJ2-2; 11 bases are shared with TRBD2. The CDR3 is made up of 16 amino acids. J lost 5 bases, V lost 4 bases, and 6 bases had no gene match. CDR1 and CDR2 (germline): SEHNR, FQNEAQ (reference sequence). As DNA, the CDR3 is TGTGCCAGCAGCTATCCGGGACTAGCGGATACCGGGGAGCTGTTTTTT. This sequence encodes CASSYPGLADTGELFF.